The entry below describes one TCR beta chain. Study processing details: From reference gene primer amplification, estimates of nucleated cell counts were derived. Method: immunoSEQ multiplex PCR; TCRdb's copy keeps in-frame clones and lacks some. From that table come the V and J calls and clone size; the DNA was used to work out D and trimming. The profile shows some 130,000 clones, 65% to 85% of them singletons. The CDR3 spans 12 residues. Trimming took off 4 bases at V and 7 bases at J, with 13 bases between the two ends. Looked up from germline, CDR1 is SQVTM and CDR2 is ANQGSEA. These data come from a study of blood T cell repertoires in COVID-19. Study as a whole: Some COVID-19 samples were acute and others convalescent; all came from the United States, Italy and Spain. Sample material is recorded as cDNA or gDNA derived from T cells, B-cell-depleted T cells, or PBMCs.

Sequencing input: peripheral blood. The clonotype comes from a man in his 70s with acute or convalescent COVID-19. This chain uses TRBV29-1 with TRBJ1-1; a possible D gene is TRBD1 (6 bases). CDR3 sequence reads: CSVATGFHEAFF. The CDR3 region has the DNA TGCAGCGTTGCAACAGGGTTCCATGAAGCTTTCTTT.